This TCR beta chain was sequenced during a study of blood T cell repertoires in COVID-19 (TCRdb year 2020). Regarding the study in general: Samples covering the acute and convalescent phases of COVID-19 were provided by collaborators in the United States, Italy and Spain. Samples came from the ongoing ImmuneRACE study (first 160 participants) plus 1,254 subjects from 6 global collaborators. Nearly every sample came with metadata listing a de-identified subject ID, COVID-19 status, age in years and sex. The dataset comprised deeply sampled blood TCRbeta repertoires from subjects exposed to, actively infected with, or recovered from COVID-19. Where HLA class I and class II types were available, the types were taken from metadata supplied by the sample provider, not from assay-based typing. The prospective study material was composed of cDNA or gDNA derived from T cells, B-cell-depleted T cells, or PBMCs. The repertoires were released in a freely available public database meant as a resource for research on the immune response to SARS-CoV-2.

Collaborating institutions collected whole blood in K2EDTA tubes following their own protocols. For TCRbeta analysis, collaborators shipped samples in one of three forms: frozen whole blood, isolated PBMCs, or DNA extracted from either of those sample types. The germline V gene supplies CDR1 KGHSH and CDR2 LQKENI. Including cysteine and phenylalanine, the CDR3 has 17 amino acids. The sequence is cut down to CDR3 DNA, 51 bases in frame from base 1. V is reduced by 1 base and J by 5 bases, leaving a spacing of 21 bases between them. Of note for this clone: Its recognized antigen is unknown. Per-base qualities were not stored, and no clone one base away is much larger.

TCRbeta CDR3 regions were amplified from genomic DNA by means of the immunoSEQ Assay, a bias-controlled multiplex PCR. Under the source paper's analysis protocol: Within the assay, amplification of reference gene primers was used to estimate how many nucleated cells each sample contained. To quantify the absolute abundance of each unique TCRbeta CDR3 rearrangement, sequence reads were collapsed and filtered. Productive Simpson clonality was computed per sample as the square root of Simpson's diversity index over productive rearrangements. TCRdb mirrors the immuneACCESS table, restricted to in-frame sequences. Some clones are absent from its copies; in checked studies, under half trace to an unresolved V gene, and the reason for the others is unknown. The DNA gave D and trimming, while V, J and clone size come from that table. The sample yields about 210,000 clones; about 78% were counted once. The ten largest make up around 7.7% of the sample.

What the study reported, not specific to this receptor: Clinical and demographic metadata were provided uncurated, with the amount varying by source and participant.

This TCR came from a woman in her 70s with acute or convalescent COVID-19. Sequenced sample: peripheral blood. The chain employs TRBV18 and TRBJ2-7; TRBD2 is a possible D gene, resting on 6 matching bases. This receptor carries the CDR3 CASSPRSGVDGSNEQYF. DNA sequence: TGTGCCAGCTCACCACGGTCGGGGGTAGATGGGTCTAACGAGCAGTACTTC.